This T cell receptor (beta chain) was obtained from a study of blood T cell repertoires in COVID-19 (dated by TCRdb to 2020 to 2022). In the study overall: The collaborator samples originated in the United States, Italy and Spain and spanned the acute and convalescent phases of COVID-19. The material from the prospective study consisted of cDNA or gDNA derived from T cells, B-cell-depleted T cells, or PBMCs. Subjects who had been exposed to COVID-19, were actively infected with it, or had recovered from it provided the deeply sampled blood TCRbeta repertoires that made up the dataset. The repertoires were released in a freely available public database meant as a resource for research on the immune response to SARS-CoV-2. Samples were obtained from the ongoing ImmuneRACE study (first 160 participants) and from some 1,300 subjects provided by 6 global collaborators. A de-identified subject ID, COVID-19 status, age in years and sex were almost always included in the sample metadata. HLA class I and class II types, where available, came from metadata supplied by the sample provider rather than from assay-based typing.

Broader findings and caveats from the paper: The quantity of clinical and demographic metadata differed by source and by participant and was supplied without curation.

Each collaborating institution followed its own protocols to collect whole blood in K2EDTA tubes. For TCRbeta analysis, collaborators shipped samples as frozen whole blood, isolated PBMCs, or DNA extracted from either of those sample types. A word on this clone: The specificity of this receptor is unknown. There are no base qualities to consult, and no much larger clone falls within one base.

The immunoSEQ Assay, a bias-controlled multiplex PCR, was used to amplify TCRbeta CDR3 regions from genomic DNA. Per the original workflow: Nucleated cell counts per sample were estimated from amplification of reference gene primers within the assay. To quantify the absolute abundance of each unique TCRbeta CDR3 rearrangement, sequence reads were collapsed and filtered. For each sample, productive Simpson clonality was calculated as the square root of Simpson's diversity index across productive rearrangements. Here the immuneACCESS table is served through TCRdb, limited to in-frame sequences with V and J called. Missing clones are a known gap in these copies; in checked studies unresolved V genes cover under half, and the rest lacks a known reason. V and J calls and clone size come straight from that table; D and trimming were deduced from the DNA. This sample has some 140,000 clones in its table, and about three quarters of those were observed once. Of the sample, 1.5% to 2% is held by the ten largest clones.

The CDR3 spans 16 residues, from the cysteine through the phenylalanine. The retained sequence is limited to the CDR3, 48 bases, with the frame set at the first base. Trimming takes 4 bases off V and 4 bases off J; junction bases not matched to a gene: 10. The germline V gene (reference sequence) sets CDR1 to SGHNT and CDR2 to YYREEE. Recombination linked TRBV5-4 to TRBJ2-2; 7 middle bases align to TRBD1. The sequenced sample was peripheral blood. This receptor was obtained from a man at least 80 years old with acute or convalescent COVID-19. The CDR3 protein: CASSTAGTARTGELFF. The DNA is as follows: TGTGCCAGCAGCACAGCAGGGACAGCGCGCACCGGGGAGCTGTTTTTT. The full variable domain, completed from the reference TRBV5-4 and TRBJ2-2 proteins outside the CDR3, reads ETGVTQSPTHLIKTRGQQVTLRCSSQSGHNTVSWYQQALGQGPQFIFQYYREEENGRGNFPPRFSGLQFPNYSSELNVNALELDDSALYLCASSTAGTARTGELFFGEGSRLTVL.